One sample yielded the 23 T cell receptor beta chains listed below, sequenced in a study of T cell responses to AZD1222 COVID-19 vaccine. Clones were sequenced by immunoSEQ multiplex PCR, and TCRdb holds only the in-frame ones, with some missing. The sample lists approximately 90,000 clones, 75% to 90% seen once, with under 20% in the top ten. Sequenced material: peripheral blood, taken on day 0 of AZD1222 vaccination. The receptors were sampled from an adult in good health.

V usage is TRBV7-3 and J usage is TRBJ2-1, with 9 bases lining up with TRBD1. The V gene's germline CDR1 is SGHTA and CDR2 FQGTGA. Trimming took 2 bases from V and 1 from J; bases not matched to a gene: 3. The CDR3 length is 16 residues. As DNA, the CDR3 is TGTGCCAGCAGCTTAGACAGGGGGAGTTCCTACAATGAGCAGTTCTTC. It translates to CASSLDRGSSYNEQFF.

The chain links TRBV14 to TRBJ1-1; no reliable D call. The V end lost 0 bases, the J end lost 12 bases, and 14 bases lay between the germline ends. Germline V gene lookup returns CDR1 SGHDN and CDR2 FVKESK. CDR3 length equals 13 residues. The CDR3 DNA sequence: TGTGCCAGCAGCCAAGAGCAGCTCTTACCGACTTTCTTT. This encodes CASSQEQLLPTFF.

This rearrangement joins TRBV11-3 to TRBJ2-1; D is unresolved. The CDR3 covers 13 residues. The germline V gene encodes CDR1 SGHNT and CDR2 YENEEA. The V end was cut by 5 bases, the J end by 3 bases, with 8 bases between. In DNA form, the CDR3 reads TGTGCCAGCAGCATAAATAACTACAATGAGCAGTTCTTC. Translation gives CASSINNYNEQFF.

This chain links TRBV19 with TRBJ2-2, with 7 bases aligning to TRBD1. This CDR3 spans 15 amino acids. V was pared by 10 bases and J by 1 base, with 9 bases of the junction left unmatched. CDR1 is LNHDA, CDR2 SQIVND, per germline (reference sequence). The CDR3 DNA is TGTGCCACCCGCCGGGACAGAATGAACACCGGGGAGCTGTTTTTT. It yields the protein CATRRDRMNTGELFF.

This chain links TRBV11-3 with TRBJ1-1, with a possible D match to TRBD1 (5 bases). V shed 0 bases and J shed 5 bases, with 10 bases lying between them. In germline, CDR1 is SGHNT, CDR2 YENEEA. The CDR3 runs 14 residues. The CDR3 reads CASSLDGQRTEAFF. The DNA for the CDR3 is TGTGCCAGCAGCTTAGACGGACAAAGGACTGAAGCTTTCTTT.

The V and J genes are TRBV24-1 and TRBJ2-2, with 10 bases that match TRBD1. Germline loops: CDR1 KGHDR, CDR2 SFDVKD. Germline trimming cut 2 bases from V and 4 bases from J; bases unmatched to any gene: 3. This CDR3 has 16 residues. In DNA, the CDR3 is TGTGCCACCAGTGATTGGGACAGGGGTTTCACCGGGGAGCTGTTTTTT. It specifies CATSDWDRGFTGELFF.

Only one count was recorded for this clone. V gene TRBV6-5 combines with J gene TRBJ1-2; D gene unclear. The V gene's germline CDR1 is MNHEY and CDR2 SVGAGI. The CDR3 is 14 amino acids. Trimming removed 6 bases at V and 4 bases at J, with 15 bases between. CDR3 sequence reads: CASRTQIGVYGYTF. The CDR3 coding sequence is TGTGCCAGCAGAACACAAATCGGCGTCTATGGCTACACCTTC.

The genes are TRBV6-6 and TRBJ1-6; D unclear. The CDR3 sequence is 14 residues long. Germline lookup yields CDR1 MNHNY and CDR2 SVGAGI (reference sequence). V shed 2 bases and J shed 7 bases, with 9 bases lying between them. The CDR3 DNA sequence: TGTGCCAGCAGTTACCTTCTCGGAAATTCACCCCTCCACTTT. The encoded protein is CASSYLLGNSPLHF.

The chain joins TRBV19 to TRBJ2-1; 13 nucleotides match TRBD2. The CDR3 is 15 amino acids. Per the germline V gene, CDR1 is LNHDA and CDR2 is SQIVND (reference sequence). With V trimmed by 3 bases and J by 9 bases, 5 bases remained unmatched. The CDR3 loop is CASSIGLAGEGEQFF. The CDR3 region has the DNA TGTGCCAGTAGTATCGGACTAGCGGGAGAGGGTGAGCAGTTCTTC. Full variable domain (remainder filled in from reference TRBV19 and TRBJ2-1): DGGITQSPKYLFRKEGQNVTLSCEQNLNHDAMYWYRQDPGQGLRLIYYSQIVNDFQKGDIAEGYSVSREKKESFPLTVTSAQKNPTAFYLCASSIGLAGEGEQFFGPGTRLTVL.

This rearrangement joins TRBV15 to TRBJ2-3; TRBD2 matches 9 bases. J lost 2 bases, V lost 5 bases, and 8 bases had no gene match. This CDR3 is 16 amino acids long. Germline V lookup: CDR1 LNHNV, CDR2 YYDKDF (reference sequence). The CDR3, as DNA: TGTGCCACCAGCGGGGGACTAGCTAGACACACAGATACGCAGTATTTT. Its translation is CATSGGLARHTDTQYF.

The chain joins TRBV14 to TRBJ2-7, with 10 bases aligning to TRBD2. Trimming removed 4 bases from V and 3 bases from J; junction bases left unmatched: 9. This CDR3 region has 16 residues. Germline-derived CDR1 and CDR2 are SGHDN and FVKESK. The CDR3 DNA reads as TGTGCCAGCAGCCCCTTTCGGACTAGCGGATACTACGAGCAGTACTTC. Protein product: CASSPFRTSGYYEQYF.

This chain connects TRBV2 to TRBJ2-7; TRBD2 aligns across 11 bases. The V segment lost 8 bases and the J segment 5 bases; nucleotides outside the gene matches: 8. The CDR3 contains 14 residues. Germline V gene lookup returns CDR1 SNHLY and CDR2 FYNNEI. CDR3 sequence (DNA): TGTGCCAGCCTACTAGCGGGAGTTTACCACGAGCAGTACTTC. It codes for CASLLAGVYHEQYF.

The V gene is TRBV11-2, the J gene TRBJ2-7; D tentatively reads TRBD1 or TRBD2 (5 bases each). CDR3 size: 14 residues. Germline loops: CDR1 SGHAT, CDR2 FQNNGV. V lost 7 bases and J lost 2, with 15 bases in between. The CDR3 spells CASTLGTSTYEQYF. CDR3 coding DNA: TGTGCCAGCACCCTCGGGACGTCCACCTACGAGCAGTACTTC. Looking up the rest from reference TRBV11-2 and TRBJ2-7 gives the full variable domain: EAGVAQSPRYKIIEKRQSVAFWCNPISGHATLYWYQQILGQGPKLLIQFQNNGVVDDSQLPKDRFSAERLKGVDSTLKIQPAKLEDSAVYLCASTLGTSTYEQYFGPGTRLTVT.

The chain is built from TRBV19 and TRBJ1-2, with 9 bases lining up with TRBD1. Germline values: CDR1 LNHDA, CDR2 SQIVND (reference sequence). The CDR3 has 15 residues. Germline trimming cut 5 bases from V and 4 bases from J; bases unmatched to any gene: 8. The CDR3 DNA is TGTGCCAGTAGTTTCCGGGACAGGGCGGTCTATGGCTACACCTTC. Amino acids: CASSFRDRAVYGYTF.

This chain joins TRBV7-9 and TRBJ1-5; D perhaps matches TRBD1 (5 bases). From germline, CDR1 is SEHNR and CDR2 FQNEAQ (reference sequence). The V and J ends lost 4 bases and 4 bases respectively, with 11 bases between them. The CDR3 length is 14 residues. CDR3 nucleotide sequence: TGTGCCAGCAGCTACGGACAATTTAATCAGCCCCAGCATTTT. It encodes CASSYGQFNQPQHF.

The chain recombines TRBV7-8 with TRBJ2-7, with a tentative D call TRBD1 (5 bases). Germline values: CDR1 SGHVS, CDR2 FQNEAQ. The CDR3 covers 20 residues. The V and J ends lost 3 bases and 2 bases respectively, with 29 bases between them. The CDR3 DNA reads TGTGCCAGCAGCTTGTACCCCCCCAAAGCCCCCTCGGACACTCCCTACGAGCAGTACTTC. Translation: CASSLYPPKAPSDTPYEQYF.

The chain links TRBV6-1 to TRBJ1-2, with D unresolved. Deletions cut 3 bases from V and 7 bases from J, with 21 bases between. The CDR3 is 16 amino acids. Germline V gene data show CDR1 as MNHNS and CDR2 as SASEGT. Written as DNA, the CDR3 is TGTGCCAGCAGTGATTTTATGCAGTTCCGAGAGTCTGGCTACACCTTC. Its protein product is CASSDFMQFRESGYTF.

This sequence joins TRBV5-6 and TRBJ2-7; 7 positions agree with TRBD1. The CDR3 contains 14 residues. V was clipped by 5 bases and J by 3 bases; unmatched bases: 8. From germline, CDR1 is SGHDT and CDR2 YYEEEE. The CDR3 spells CASRKTGSDYEQYF. CDR3 nucleotides: TGTGCCAGCAGAAAGACAGGGTCCGACTACGAGCAGTACTTC.

This clone was recorded only once. The chain joins TRBV5-8 to TRBJ1-4; 9 positions agree with TRBD1. This CDR3 contains 15 residues. V trimming: 3 bases; J trimming: 4 bases; junction bases outside the gene matches: 4. The germline gives CDR1 SGHTS, CDR2 YDEGEE. The CDR3 DNA follows: TGTGCCAGCAGCTGGGGACAGGGACTTAATGAAAAACTGTTTTTT. It specifies CASSWGQGLNEKLFF.

The J gene is TRBJ2-3, the V gene TRBV5-4; 9 bases match TRBD2. The J segment lost 4 bases and the V segment lost 3 bases, leaving 9 bases of the junction unmatched. Germline assignment: CDR1 SGHNT and CDR2 YYREEE (reference sequence). There are 16 residues in the CDR3. The CDR3 here is CASSSHGSGSPDTQYF. The CDR3 coding sequence is TGTGCCAGCAGCTCCCATGGTAGCGGGAGCCCAGATACGCAGTATTTT.

The sample holds one count of this clone. V usage is TRBV2 and J usage is TRBJ1-2, with a tentative D call TRBD1 (5 bases). The CDR3 totals 14 residues. Per germline, CDR1 SNHLY and CDR2 FYNNEI. V was trimmed by 4 bases and J by 4 bases, leaving 13 bases between them. CDR3 nucleotide sequence: TGTGCCAGCAGTGGGATCAGGGTTCCCTATGGCTACACCTTC. Translating gives CASSGIRVPYGYTF. The whole variable domain, remainder taken from reference TRBV2 and TRBJ1-2, is EPEVTQTPSHQVTQMGQEVILRCVPISNHLYFYWYRQILGQKVEFLVSFYNNEISEKSEIFDDQFSVERPDGSNFTLKIRSTKLEDSAMYFCASSGIRVPYGYTFGSGTRLTVV.

The rearrangement joins TRBV7-9 to TRBJ2-5, with D perhaps TRBD1 (6 bases). This CDR3 region has 15 residues. CDR1 SEHNR and CDR2 FQNEAQ come from the germline V gene (reference sequence). Trimming cost V 3 bases and J 5 bases, with 16 bases left between them. The CDR3, as DNA: TGTGCCAGCAGCTTGGCTTCAGGGGCTGGGGAGACCCAGTACTTC. Translating it yields CASSLASGAGETQYF.

The chain is built from TRBV7-9 and TRBJ2-1; no clear D gene. The germline V gene encodes CDR1 SEHNR and CDR2 FQNEAQ (reference sequence). With 1 base removed from V and 2 bases from J, the gap between germline ends came to 18 bases. This CDR3 has 18 residues. Here the CDR3 reads CASSLGAGFLPAYNEQFF. Written as DNA, the CDR3 is TGTGCCAGCAGCTTAGGGGCAGGTTTCTTACCTGCCTACAATGAGCAGTTCTTC.